This is a list of T cell receptor beta chains from one sample in a study of neoadjuvant nivolumab and ipilimumab in lung cancer. TCRdb's copy holds only in-frame clones and misses some; the assay was immunoSEQ multiplex PCR. Seen here are over 15,000 clones, 76% observed once, and the top ten hold approximately 8.1%. This material consisted of tumor tissue, taken after neoadjuvant nivolumab, alone or with ipilimumab, at or shortly before surgery. The receptor set was obtained from an adult with non-small cell lung cancer. The CDR3 runs from the conserved cysteine through the conserved F or W. A D gene is named only where the DNA matches it firmly. Clone size is shown for a subset of rows, as once, few, many or a class of expanded clone.

V gene,clone size,J gene,D gene,CDR3 protein,CDR3 DNA
TRBV13,few,TRBJ2-5,TRBD2,CASSSWSSGGGSQETQYF,TGTGCCAGCAGCTCCTGGAGTAGCGGGGGGGGCTCCCAAGAGACCCAGTACTTC
TRBV2,-,TRBJ1-2,-,CAIEDPTSNYGYTF,TGTGCCATCGAAGATCCAACCTCTAACTATGGCTACACCTTC
TRBV5-6,-,TRBJ1-6,-,CASSSRFLTSPLHF,TGTGCCAGCAGCTCCCGGTTCCTTACTTCACCCCTCCACTTT
TRBV7-2,-,TRBJ2-5,TRBD2,CASSLDGTSNRAQYF,TGTGCCAGCAGCCTCGACGGGACTAGCAATAGGGCCCAGTACTTC
TRBV5-1,-,TRBJ1-5,-,CASSLVPSARGGNQPQHF,TGCGCCAGCAGCTTGGTTCCAAGCGCGCGGGGTGGCAATCAGCCCCAGCATTTT
TRBV7-7,-,TRBJ2-3,-,CASSLGISSTDTQYF,TGTGCTAGCAGCTTAGGCATTTCTAGCACAGATACGCAGTATTTT
TRBV6-6,-,TRBJ1-5,-,CASDQGHQPQHF,TGTGCCAGCGATCAAGGTCATCAGCCCCAGCATTTT
TRBV7-9,-,TRBJ1-3,-,CASSLSGTPPFGNTIYF,TGTGCCAGCAGCTTAAGCGGGACACCCCCCTTTGGAAACACCATATATTTT
TRBV15,-,TRBJ1-1,TRBD1,CATSREGTAVEAFF,TGTGCCACCAGCAGAGAGGGGACAGCTGTTGAAGCTTTCTTT
TRBV7-9,once,TRBJ1-2,-,CASSLGGARSYGYTF,TGTGCCAGCAGCCTTGGGGGGGCGCGGAGCTATGGCTACACCTTC
TRBV6-1,-,TRBJ2-5,-,CASSGDFPAETQYF,TGTGCCAGCAGCGGGGACTTTCCGGCAGAGACCCAGTACTTC
TRBV11-2,-,TRBJ2-3,-,CASSLRGQSSTDTQYF,TGTGCCAGCAGCCTTCGAGGACAATCTAGCACAGATACGCAGTATTTT
TRBV5-6,-,TRBJ1-1,-,CASSLGGPNTEAFF,TGTGCCAGCAGCTTGGGGGGCCCGAACACTGAAGCTTTCTTT
TRBV7-2,-,TRBJ1-1,-,CASSLAGAGTEAFF,TGTGCCAGCAGCTTAGCAGGGGCAGGGACTGAAGCTTTCTTT
TRBV5-5,-,TRBJ1-4,TRBD1,CASSRTGMGRTATNEKLFF,TGTGCCAGCAGCCGGACAGGGATGGGTAGGACCGCAACTAATGAAAAACTGTTTTTT
TRBV7-9,-,TRBJ1-5,TRBD1,CASSPDRVNQPQHF,TGTGCCAGCAGCCCGGACAGGGTCAATCAGCCCCAGCATTTT
TRBV6-5,-,TRBJ2-3,-,CASSPYLEDGDTQYF,TGTGCCAGCAGTCCGTATCTGGAGGACGGAGATACGCAGTATTTT
TRBV4-2,once,TRBJ2-7,-,CASSQEGPGPYEQYF,TGTGCCAGCAGCCAAGAGGGCCCGGGGCCCTACGAGCAGTACTTC
TRBV19,-,TRBJ1-1,-,CASRDQGWNTEAFF,TGTGCCAGTAGGGATCAGGGATGGAACACTGAAGCTTTCTTT
TRBV27,-,TRBJ1-1,TRBD1,CASRDRGRGDTEAFF,TGTGCCAGCAGAGACAGGGGGCGAGGGGACACTGAAGCTTTCTTT
TRBV7-2,once,TRBJ2-3,-,CATRALTDTQYF,TGTGCCACCCGGGCCTTAACAGATACGCAGTATTTT
TRBV5-1,-,TRBJ1-2,-,CASSLGEDYGYTF,TGCGCCAGCAGCTTGGGGGAGGACTATGGCTACACCTTC
TRBV6-6,-,TRBJ1-5,TRBD1,CASSYSIQGVEKTQHF,TGTGCCAGCAGTTACTCGATACAGGGGGTTGAGAAAACCCAGCATTTT
TRBV18,-,TRBJ2-7,-,CASSRDGPYEQYF,TGTGCCAGCTCTCGGGACGGTCCCTACGAGCAGTACTTC
TRBV9,-,TRBJ2-1,-,CASSSGSITYNEQFF,TGTGCCAGCAGCTCGGGGTCGATTACCTACAATGAGCAGTTCTTC
TRBV5-1,-,TRBJ2-1,TRBD2,CASNGAAGVNNEQFF,TGCGCCAGCAACGGAGCAGCGGGGGTTAACAATGAGCAGTTCTTC
TRBV7-2,-,TRBJ1-3,TRBD1,CASSPTTGVGNTIYF,TGTGCCAGCAGCCCTACGACAGGGGTAGGAAACACCATATATTTT
TRBV7-2,-,TRBJ2-5,TRBD1,CASSPPAQGAILGETQYF,TGTGCCAGCAGCCCCCCCGCACAGGGGGCGATTTTGGGAGAGACCCAGTACTTC
TRBV12-5,-,TRBJ2-3,TRBD2,CASGPRLLAGVSSTDTQYF,TGTGCTAGTGGTCCTAGGTTGCTAGCGGGGGTCTCTAGCACAGATACGCAGTATTTT
TRBV5-1,-,TRBJ2-7,-,CASRSSPFNFSYEQYF,TGCGCCAGCAGGTCCTCGCCGTTCAACTTCTCCTACGAGCAGTACTTC
TRBV5-1,-,TRBJ2-5,-,CASSFSGVPQETQYF,TGCGCCAGCAGCTTCTCAGGGGTCCCTCAAGAGACCCAGTACTTC
TRBV4-3,few,TRBJ2-3,-,CASSRERKRTDTQYF,TGCGCCAGCAGCCGAGAGCGAAAACGCACAGATACGCAGTATTTT
TRBV5-6,-,TRBJ1-6,TRBD1,CASSLGTGRPLHF,TGTGCCAGCAGCTTGGGGACAGGACGGCCCCTCCACTTT
TRBV7-9,few,TRBJ1-5,-,CASSRESNQPQHF,TGTGCCAGCAGCCGGGAATCCAATCAGCCCCAGCATTTT
TRBV7-9,-,TRBJ1-1,-,CASSVPPGTQNTEAFF,TGTGCCAGCAGCGTCCCTCCGGGGACCCAGAACACTGAAGCTTTCTTT
TRBV11-2,-,TRBJ2-7,-,CATGHSNYEQYF,TGTGCCACCGGACACTCCAACTACGAGCAGTACTTC
TRBV7-9,-,TRBJ2-1,-,CASSRSDLNEQFF,TGTGCCAGCAGCCGATCGGACCTCAATGAGCAGTTCTTC